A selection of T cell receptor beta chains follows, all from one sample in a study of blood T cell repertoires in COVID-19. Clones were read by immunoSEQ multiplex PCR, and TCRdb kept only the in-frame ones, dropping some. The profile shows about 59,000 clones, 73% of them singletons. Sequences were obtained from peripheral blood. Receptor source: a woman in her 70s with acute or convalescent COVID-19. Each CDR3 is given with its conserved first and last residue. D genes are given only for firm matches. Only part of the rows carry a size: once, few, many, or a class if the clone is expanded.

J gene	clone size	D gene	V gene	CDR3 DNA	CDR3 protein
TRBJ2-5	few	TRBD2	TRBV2	TGTGCCAGCACGGGACGGGGGGGCCTAGGGGAGACCCAGTACTTC	CASTGRGGLGETQYF
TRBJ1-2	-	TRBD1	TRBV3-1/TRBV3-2	TGTGCCAGCAGCCAAAGGGGACAGACGGGCTACACCTTC	CASSQRGQTGYTF
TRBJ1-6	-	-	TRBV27	TGTGCCAGCAGTTTAAAGTCGGGTAATTCACCCCTCCACTTT	CASSLKSGNSPLHF
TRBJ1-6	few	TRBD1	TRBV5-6	TGTGCCAGTACACAGGGGTGGGATTCACCCCTCCACTTT	CASTQGWDSPLHF
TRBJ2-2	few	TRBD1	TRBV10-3	TGTGCCTCCAGTGGTCAGGGGGTCCGGACCGGGGAGCTGTTTTTT	CASSGQGVRTGELFF
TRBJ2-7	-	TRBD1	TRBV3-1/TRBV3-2	TGTGCCAGCAGCCGTGGACAGGGAGCCTACGAGCAGTACTTC	CASSRGQGAYEQYF
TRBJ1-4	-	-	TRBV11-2	TGTGCCAGCAGCTTGGGCGGCGGGAGTGAAAAACTGTTTTTT	CASSLGGGSEKLFF
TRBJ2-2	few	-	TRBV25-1	TGTGCCAGTACTGATGTGAACACCGGGGAGCTGTTTTTT	CASTDVNTGELFF
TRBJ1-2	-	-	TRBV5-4	TGTGCCAGCAGACCAGGAGAGGGTGGCTACACCTTC	CASRPGEGGYTF
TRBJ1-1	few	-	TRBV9	TGTGCCAGCAGCGTAGGGAGCGGGATAGAAGCTTTCTTT	CASSVGSGIEAFF
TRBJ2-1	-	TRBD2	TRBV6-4	TGTGCCAGCAGCTCCGGGGGGGTCTCCTACAATGAGCAGTTCTTC	CASSSGGVSYNEQFF
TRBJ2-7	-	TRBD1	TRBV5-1	TGCGCCAGCAGCACAGGGGATTCTGGGGTCCACGAGCAGTACTTC	CASSTGDSGVHEQYF
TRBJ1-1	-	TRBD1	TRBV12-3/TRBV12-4	TGTGCCAGCAGTCCACAGGGGTATCGTATGGCTTTCTTT	CASSPQGYRMAFF
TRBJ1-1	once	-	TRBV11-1	TGTGCCAGCAGCGTCCGACAGGCGTTGGCTGAAGCTTTCTTT	CASSVRQALAEAFF
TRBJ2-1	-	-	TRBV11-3	TGTGCCAGCAGCCCGTCCGGGAATGAGCAGTTCTTC	CASSPSGNEQFF
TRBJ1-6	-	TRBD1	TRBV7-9	TGTGCCAGCAGGCGACAGGGAGAGAACTCACCCCTCCACTTT	CASRRQGENSPLHF
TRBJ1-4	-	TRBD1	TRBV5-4	TGTGCCAGCAGCCCGGCCGCCGGGACAGGAGGGGAAAAACTGTTTTTT	CASSPAAGTGGEKLFF
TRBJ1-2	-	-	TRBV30	TGTGCCTGGAGACGGAGGGGTAACTATGGCTACACCTTC	CAWRRRGNYGYTF
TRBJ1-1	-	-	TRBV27	TGTGCCAGCAGTGCCACAAATATGAACACTGAAGCTTTCTTT	CASSATNMNTEAFF
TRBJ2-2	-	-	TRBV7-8	TGTGCCAGCAGCTTACGGGGGAGGAACACCGGGGAGCTGTTTTTT	CASSLRGRNTGELFF
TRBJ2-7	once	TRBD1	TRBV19	TGTGCCAGTTGTCGCAGACAGGGCTACGAGCAGTACTTC	CASCRRQGYEQYF
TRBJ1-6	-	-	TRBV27	TGTGCCAGCAGTTTGGGGGGACCTTCACCCCTCCACTTT	CASSLGGPSPLHF
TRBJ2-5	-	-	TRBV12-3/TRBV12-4	TGTGCCAGCAGTCGTGTCGGGGGAGAGACCCAGTACTTC	CASSRVGGETQYF
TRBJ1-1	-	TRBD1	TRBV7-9	TGTGCCAGCAGCTCATGGACAGGGAACACTGAAGCTTTCTTT	CASSSWTGNTEAFF
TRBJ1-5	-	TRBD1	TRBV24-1	TGTGCCACCCAGGGGGGCGGATATAGCAATCAGCCCCAGCATTTT	CATQGGGYSNQPQHF
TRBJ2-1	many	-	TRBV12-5	TGTGCTAGTGCCCGGACACTTTACAATGAGCAGTTCTTC	CASARTLYNEQFF
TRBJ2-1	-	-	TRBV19	TGTGCCAGTAGTCTCAAACTAGCGGACAGGTACGAGCAGTTCTTC	CASSLKLADRYEQFF
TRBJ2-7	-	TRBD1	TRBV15	TGTGCCACCAGCAGGGGACAGGGAGACGAGCAGTACTTC	CATSRGQGDEQYF
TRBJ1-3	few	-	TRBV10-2	TGCGCCAGCAGGGTCAGGGAAGGAAACACCATATATTTT	CASRVREGNTIYF
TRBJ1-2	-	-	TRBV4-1	TGCGCCAGCAGCCAAGATGTAGAAGGCTACACCTTC	CASSQDVEGYTF
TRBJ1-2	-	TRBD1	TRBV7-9	TGTGCCAGCAGCTTAGTCAGGGGGCTAGGTGGCTACACCTTC	CASSLVRGLGGYTF
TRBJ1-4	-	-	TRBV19	TGTGCCAGTAATAACCCGGACAGCCCCCTGGGAAAACTGTTTTTT	CASNNPDSPLGKLFF
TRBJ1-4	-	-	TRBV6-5	TGTGCCAGCAGGCGGGCAACAACTAATGAAAAACTGTTTTTT	CASRRATTNEKLFF
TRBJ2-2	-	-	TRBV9	TGTGCCAGCAGCCTACTTCGACAGGCGAACACCGGGGAGCTGTTTTTT	CASSLLRQANTGELFF
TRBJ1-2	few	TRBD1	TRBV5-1	TGCGCCAGCAGCCAGGGGGTCCTAAGGAACTATGGCTACACCTTC	CASSQGVLRNYGYTF
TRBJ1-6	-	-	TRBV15	TGTGCCACCAGCGACGCCGGGGGGACCCAGAGCTCCTATAATTCACCCCTCCACTTT	CATSDAGGTQSSYNSPLHF
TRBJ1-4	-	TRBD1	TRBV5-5	TGTGCCAGCAGCTTACGGGTATCAGGGGGCGGCGAAAAACTGTTTTTT	CASSLRVSGGGEKLFF
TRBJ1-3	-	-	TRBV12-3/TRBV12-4	TGTGCCAGCAGTTTTATGAGGGCAAACACCATATATTTT	CASSFMRANTIYF
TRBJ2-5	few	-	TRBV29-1	TGCAGCGTTGATCCGTACCAAGAGACCCAGTACTTC	CSVDPYQETQYF
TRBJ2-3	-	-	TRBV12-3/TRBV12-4	TGTGCCAGCAGCCCCGGAGATACGCAGTATTTT	CASSPGDTQYF
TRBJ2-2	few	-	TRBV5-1	TGCGCCAGCAGCGTGGGGGCCACTAACACCGGGGAGCTGTTTTTT	CASSVGATNTGELFF
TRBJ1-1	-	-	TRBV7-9	TGTGCCGACCGGCGACAGTCCCCGGGGGCTGAAGCTTTCTTT	CADRRQSPGAEAFF
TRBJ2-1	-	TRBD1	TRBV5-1	TGCGCCAGCACCTCAGGGACAGCGTACAATGAGCAGTTCTTC	CASTSGTAYNEQFF
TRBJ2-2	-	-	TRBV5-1	TGCGCCAGCAGGAAAGGGGGGAACACCGGGGAGCTGTTTTTT	CASRKGGNTGELFF
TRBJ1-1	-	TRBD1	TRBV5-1	TGCGCCAGCAGCCCAGCCCGCTCCGGGACAGGGAACACTGAAGCTTTCTTT	CASSPARSGTGNTEAFF
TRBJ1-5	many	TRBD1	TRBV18	TGTGCCAGCTCTCTGGTTGGGACAGACAATCAGCCCCAGCATTTT	CASSLVGTDNQPQHF
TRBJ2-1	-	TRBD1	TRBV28	TGTGCCAGCAGTTCGACAGGGGGCCGGTTCAATGAGCAGTTCTTC	CASSSTGGRFNEQFF
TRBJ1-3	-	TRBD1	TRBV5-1	TGCGCCAGCAGCTTGCGCGGGACAGGGGAAAACACCATATATTTT	CASSLRGTGENTIYF
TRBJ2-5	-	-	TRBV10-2	TGCGCCAGCAGTGATCCGGGAGAAGAGACCCAGTACTTC	CASSDPGEETQYF
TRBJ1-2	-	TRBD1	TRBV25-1	TGTGCCAGCAGTGAATATGGGGGGCAGGGGGCCGCATATGGCTACACCTTC	CASSEYGGQGAAYGYTF
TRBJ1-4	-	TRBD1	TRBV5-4	TGTGCCAGCAGCACTGAGACAGGGGGAAGGGAAAAACTGTTTTTT	CASSTETGGREKLFF
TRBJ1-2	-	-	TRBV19	TGTGCCAGTAGTCCTCCTTCGAGCTATGGCTACACCTTC	CASSPPSSYGYTF
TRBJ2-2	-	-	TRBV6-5	TGTGCCAGCGCCCAGCGGCGAGACACCGGGGAGCTGTTTTTT	CASAQRRDTGELFF
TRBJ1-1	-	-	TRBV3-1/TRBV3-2	TGTGCCAGCAGCCACGACCGACGGGAGTGGGGGAACACTGAAGCTTTCTTT	CASSHDRREWGNTEAFF